What follows describes a single T cell receptor (beta chain). Only in-frame clones appear in the TCRdb table, and some are missing; sequencing was by immunoSEQ multiplex PCR. Among 86,000 or so clones, roughly 86% were seen once, and the ten largest hold approximately 5%. The data belong to a study of blood T cell repertoires in COVID-19. The overall study: Collection of acute and convalescent COVID-19 samples took place in the United States, Italy and Spain. T cells, B-cell-depleted T cells, or PBMCs provided the cDNA or gDNA that served as material.

The CDR3 has 16 residues. The germline V gene has CDR1 SGHDT and CDR2 YYEEEE. J lost 4 bases, V lost 4 bases, and 10 bases had no gene match. The V call is TRBV5-6, the J call TRBJ1-2; 10 bases agree with TRBD1. The sequence was obtained from a man aged 45 to 65 with active or convalescent COVID-19. The sequencing sample was made of peripheral blood. The CDR3 DNA is TGTGCCAGCAGCAGGCCCGGGACAGGGGCTGGCTATGGCTACACCTTC. Translation gives CASSRPGTGAGYGYTF.